This entry concerns a single T cell receptor beta chain. At one boundary the junction diverges from the germline segment, which might be a read error. The time point denotes: blood at routine non-recurrence follow-up after resection. Whole RNA came from tumor, nontumor lung or frozen PBMC and was sequenced without being sorted. The CDR3 spans 15 residues. The V gene's germline CDR1 is MDHEN and CDR2 SYDVKM. TCRdb re-called the 5' RACE reads through MiXCR, storing one row per CDR3 protein. The sample shows about 15,000 distinct CDR3 sequences, approximately 6% of them seen only once. The data are from a study of spatial heterogeneity in lung cancer. The wider study: Among detected sequences, beta-chain ones consistently exceeded alpha-chain ones in number.

Here the sequenced sample was PBMCs, taken at follow-up. The V gene is TRBV28, the J gene TRBJ2-1; 7 bases align to TRBD1. This TCR came from a male donor with early-stage non-small cell lung cancer. CDR3 loop: CASSIRTGAYNGQFF. CDR3 DNA sequence: TGTGCCAGCAGTATCCGTACAGGGGCCTACAATGGGCAGTTCTTC.